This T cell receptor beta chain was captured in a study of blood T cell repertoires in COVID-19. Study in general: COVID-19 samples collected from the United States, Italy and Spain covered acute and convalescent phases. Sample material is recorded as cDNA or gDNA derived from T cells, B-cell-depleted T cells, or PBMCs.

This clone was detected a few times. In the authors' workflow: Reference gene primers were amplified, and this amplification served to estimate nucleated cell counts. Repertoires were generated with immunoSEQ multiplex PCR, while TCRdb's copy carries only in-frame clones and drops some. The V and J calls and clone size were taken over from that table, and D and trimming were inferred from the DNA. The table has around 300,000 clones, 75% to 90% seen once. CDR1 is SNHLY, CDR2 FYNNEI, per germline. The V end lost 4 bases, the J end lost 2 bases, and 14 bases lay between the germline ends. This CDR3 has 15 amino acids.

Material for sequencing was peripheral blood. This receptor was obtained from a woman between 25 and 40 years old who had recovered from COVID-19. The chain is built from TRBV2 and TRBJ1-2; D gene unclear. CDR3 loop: CASSVWETINYGYTF. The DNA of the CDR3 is TGTGCCAGCAGTGTCTGGGAGACCATCAACTATGGCTACACCTTC.